Below, one T cell receptor (beta chain) is given with its context. Its target is unknown. The record originates from a study of CD8 T cells in ankylosing spondylitis. Whole-study results and caveats: In reactive arthritis synovial fluid and blood, some motif variants had been reported before. Within ankylosing spondylitis blood, a TCR beta motif made up of roughly eight highly homologous variants appeared to be characteristic. Reports say disease-linked clones showed up significantly more in matched ankylosing spondylitis synovial fluid.

V was clipped by 4 bases and J by 0 bases, with 16 bases between them. The germline gives CDR1 DFQATT, CDR2 SNEGSKA (reference sequence). The CDR3 runs to 16 residues. With molecular barcodes, quantitative 5'-RACE was used to make the TCR beta libraries. One entry per CDR3 protein results from TCRdb running MiXCR on the 5' RACE reads. The data show 500,000 to 550,000 distinct CDR3 sequences, 10% to 15% seen once. This clonotype was obtained from a male donor with ankylosing spondylitis. The chain recombines TRBV20-1 with TRBJ2-1; D might be TRBD2 (7 bases). The material sequenced was blood, either unsorted or a sorted T cell fraction (not recorded which). This CDR3 reads CSATGGLAVSYNEQFF. The CDR3 nucleotides read TGCAGTGCTACCGGGGGGCTAGCGGTCTCCTACAATGAGCAGTTCTTC.